This TCR beta chain was observed in a study of shared clonotypes between healthy human individuals. Whole-study results and caveats: Exclusively blood specimens were collected; tissue repertoires likely differ.

The CDR3 spans 14 residues. The V and J ends lost 6 bases and 11 bases, in that order; junction bases with no gene match: 7. In germline, CDR1 is WSHSY, CDR2 SAAADI. The sample holds a few counts of this clone. What it recognizes is unknown. Each cell subset's genomic DNA was divided evenly among several immunoSEQ plates. The protocol was immunoSEQ multiplex PCR, while the TCRdb copy is restricted to in-frame clones and leaves out a portion. The data contain around 450,000 clones, roughly 83% of them singletons. The sample was PBMCs. This TCR came from a woman between 40 and 55 years old in good health. Some clones in this sample may be carry-over from other donors' samples. The chain recombines TRBV10-2 with TRBJ2-1, with 13 bases that match TRBD2. CDR3 protein: CASRRGLAGPQQFF. The CDR3 region has the DNA TGCGCCAGCAGAAGGGGACTAGCGGGACCCCAGCAGTTCTTC.